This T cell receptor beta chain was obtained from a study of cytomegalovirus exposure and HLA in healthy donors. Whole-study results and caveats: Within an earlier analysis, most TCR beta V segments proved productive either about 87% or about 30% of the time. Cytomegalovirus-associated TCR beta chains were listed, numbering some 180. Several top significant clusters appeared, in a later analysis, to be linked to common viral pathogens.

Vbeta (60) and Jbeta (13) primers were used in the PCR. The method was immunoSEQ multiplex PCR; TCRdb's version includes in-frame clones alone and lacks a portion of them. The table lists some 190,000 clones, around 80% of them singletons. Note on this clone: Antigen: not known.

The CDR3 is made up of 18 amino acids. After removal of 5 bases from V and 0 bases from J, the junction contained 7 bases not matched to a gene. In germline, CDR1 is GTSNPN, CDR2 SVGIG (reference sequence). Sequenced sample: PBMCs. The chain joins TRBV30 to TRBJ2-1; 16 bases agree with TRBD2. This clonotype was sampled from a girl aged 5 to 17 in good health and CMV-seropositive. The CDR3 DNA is TGTGCCTGGGGGATTGGGACTAGCGGGAGGGCCTCCTACAATGAGCAGTTCTTC. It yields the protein CAWGIGTSGRASYNEQFF.